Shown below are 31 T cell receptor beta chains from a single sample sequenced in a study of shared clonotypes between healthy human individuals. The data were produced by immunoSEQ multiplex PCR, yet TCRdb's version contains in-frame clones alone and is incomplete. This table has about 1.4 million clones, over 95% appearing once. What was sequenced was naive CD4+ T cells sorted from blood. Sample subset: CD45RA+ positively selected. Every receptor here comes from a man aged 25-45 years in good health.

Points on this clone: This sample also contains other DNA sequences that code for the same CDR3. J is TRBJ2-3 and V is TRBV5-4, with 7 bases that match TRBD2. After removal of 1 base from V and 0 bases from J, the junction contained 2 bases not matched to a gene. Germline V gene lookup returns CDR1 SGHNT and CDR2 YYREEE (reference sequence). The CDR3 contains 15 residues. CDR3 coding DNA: TGTGCCAGCAGCTTGAGCGGGATTAGCACAGATACGCAGTATTTT. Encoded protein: CASSLSGISTDTQYF.

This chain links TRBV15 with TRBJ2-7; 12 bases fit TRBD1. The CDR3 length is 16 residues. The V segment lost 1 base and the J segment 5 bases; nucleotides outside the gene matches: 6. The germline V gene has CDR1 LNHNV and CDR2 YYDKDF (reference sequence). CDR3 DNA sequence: TGTGCCACCAGCAGAGGATACCGGGACAGGGGGCACGAGCAGTACTTC. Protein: CATSRGYRDRGHEQYF.

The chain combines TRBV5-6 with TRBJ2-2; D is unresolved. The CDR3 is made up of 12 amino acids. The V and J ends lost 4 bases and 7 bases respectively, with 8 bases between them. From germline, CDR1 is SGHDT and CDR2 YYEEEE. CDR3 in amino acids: CASSATDGELFF. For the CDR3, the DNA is TGTGCCAGCAGCGCAACTGACGGGGAGCTGTTTTTT.

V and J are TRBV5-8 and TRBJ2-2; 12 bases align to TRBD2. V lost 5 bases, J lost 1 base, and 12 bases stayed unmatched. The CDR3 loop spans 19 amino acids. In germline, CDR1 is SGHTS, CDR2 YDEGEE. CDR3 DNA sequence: TGTGCCAGCAGTCAGAAACTAGCGGGAGGCCCAAAGAACACCGGGGAGCTGTTTTTT. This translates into CASSQKLAGGPKNTGELFF. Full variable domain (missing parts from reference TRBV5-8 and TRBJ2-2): EAGVTQSPTHLIKTRGQQATLRCSPISGHTSVYWYQQALGLGLQFLLWYDEGEERNRGNFPPRFSGRQFPNYSSELNVNALELEDSALYLCASSQKLAGGPKNTGELFFGEGSRLTVL.

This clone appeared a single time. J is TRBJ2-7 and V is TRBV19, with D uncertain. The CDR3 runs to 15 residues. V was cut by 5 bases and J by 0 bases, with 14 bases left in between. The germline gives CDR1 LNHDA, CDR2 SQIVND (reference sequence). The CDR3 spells CASSSTHLNSYEQYF. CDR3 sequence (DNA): TGTGCCAGTAGTTCAACCCACCTAAACTCCTACGAGCAGTACTTC. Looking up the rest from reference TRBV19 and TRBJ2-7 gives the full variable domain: DGGITQSPKYLFRKEGQNVTLSCEQNLNHDAMYWYRQDPGQGLRLIYYSQIVNDFQKGDIAEGYSVSREKKESFPLTVTSAQKNPTAFYLCASSSTHLNSYEQYFGPGTRLTVT.

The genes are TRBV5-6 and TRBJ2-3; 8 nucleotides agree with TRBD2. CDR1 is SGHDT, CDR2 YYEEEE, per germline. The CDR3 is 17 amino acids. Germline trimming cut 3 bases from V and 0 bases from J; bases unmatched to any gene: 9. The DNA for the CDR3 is TGTGCCAGCAGCTCCACCCCTAGCGGGTCTAGCACAGATACGCAGTATTTT. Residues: CASSSTPSGSSTDTQYF.

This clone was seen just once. CDR3 residues: CATENTGDSGQPQHF. The CDR3 DNA follows: TGTGCCACTGAAAACACAGGGGATTCGGGTCAGCCCCAGCATTTT. This rearrangement joins TRBV10-3 to TRBJ1-5, with 7 bases lining up with TRBD1. Losses at the gene ends were 10 bases for V and 6 bases for J; bases not matched to a gene: 15. The CDR3 has 15 amino acids. CDR1 is ENHRY and CDR2 is SYGVKD in the germline V gene.

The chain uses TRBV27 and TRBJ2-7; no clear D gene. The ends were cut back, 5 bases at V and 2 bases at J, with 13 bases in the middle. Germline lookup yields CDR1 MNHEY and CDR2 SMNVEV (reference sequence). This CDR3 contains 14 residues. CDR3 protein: CASSTAGNPYEQYF. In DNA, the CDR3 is TGTGCCAGCAGTACCGCAGGTAACCCCTACGAGCAGTACTTC.

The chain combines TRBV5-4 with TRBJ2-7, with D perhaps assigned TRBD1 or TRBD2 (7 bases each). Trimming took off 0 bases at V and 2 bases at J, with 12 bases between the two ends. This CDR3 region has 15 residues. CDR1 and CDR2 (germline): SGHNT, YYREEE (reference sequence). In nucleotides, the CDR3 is TGTGCCAGCAGCTTGGCCCAGGGGGGGCCCTACGAGCAGTACTTC. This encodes CASSLAQGGPYEQYF.

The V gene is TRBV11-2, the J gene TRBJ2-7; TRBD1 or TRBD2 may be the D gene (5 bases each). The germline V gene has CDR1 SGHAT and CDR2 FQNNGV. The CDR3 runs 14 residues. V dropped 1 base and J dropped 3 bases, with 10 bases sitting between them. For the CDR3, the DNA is TGTGCCAGCAGCTTAGCACGGGGCATCTACGAGCAGTACTTC. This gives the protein CASSLARGIYEQYF.

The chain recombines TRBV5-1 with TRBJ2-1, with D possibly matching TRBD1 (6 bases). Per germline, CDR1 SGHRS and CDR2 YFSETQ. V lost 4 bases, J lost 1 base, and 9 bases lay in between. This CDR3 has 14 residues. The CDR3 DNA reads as TGCGCCAGCAGCCACAGGGATTCCTACAATGAGCAGTTCTTC. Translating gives CASSHRDSYNEQFF.

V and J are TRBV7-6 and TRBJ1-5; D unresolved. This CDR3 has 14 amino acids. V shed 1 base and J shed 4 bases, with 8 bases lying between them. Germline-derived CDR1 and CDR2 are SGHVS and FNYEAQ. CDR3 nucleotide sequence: TGTGCCAGCAGCTTAGGTGCGGGGAATCAGCCCCAGCATTTT. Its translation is CASSLGAGNQPQHF.

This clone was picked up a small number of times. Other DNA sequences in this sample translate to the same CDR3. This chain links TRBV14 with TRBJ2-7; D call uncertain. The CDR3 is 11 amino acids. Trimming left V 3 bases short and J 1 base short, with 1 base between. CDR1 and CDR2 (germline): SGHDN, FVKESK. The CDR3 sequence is CASSQSYEQYF. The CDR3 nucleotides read TGTGCCAGCAGCCAGTCCTACGAGCAGTACTTC.

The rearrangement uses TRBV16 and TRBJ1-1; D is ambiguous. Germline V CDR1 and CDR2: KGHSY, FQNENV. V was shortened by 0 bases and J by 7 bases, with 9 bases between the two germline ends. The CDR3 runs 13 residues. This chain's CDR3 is CASSQSDFVEAFF. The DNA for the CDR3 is TGTGCCAGCAGCCAATCAGACTTCGTTGAAGCTTTCTTT.

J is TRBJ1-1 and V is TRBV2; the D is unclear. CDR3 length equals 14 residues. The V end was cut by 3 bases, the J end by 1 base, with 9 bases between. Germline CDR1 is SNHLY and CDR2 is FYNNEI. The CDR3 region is CASSDRITNTEAFF. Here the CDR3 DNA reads TGTGCCAGCAGTGACCGGATCACGAACACTGAAGCTTTCTTT.

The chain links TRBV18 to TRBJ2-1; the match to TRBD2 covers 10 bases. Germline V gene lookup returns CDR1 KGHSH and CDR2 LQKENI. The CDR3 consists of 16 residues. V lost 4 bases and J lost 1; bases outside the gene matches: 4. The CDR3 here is CASSRQRGGSYNEQFF. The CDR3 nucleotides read TGTGCCAGCTCACGCCAGCGGGGGGGGTCCTACAATGAGCAGTTCTTC.

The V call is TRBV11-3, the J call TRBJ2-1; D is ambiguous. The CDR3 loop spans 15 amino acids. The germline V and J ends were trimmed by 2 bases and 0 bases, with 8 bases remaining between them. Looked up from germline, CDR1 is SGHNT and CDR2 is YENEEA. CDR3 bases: TGTGCCAGCAGCTTACAGCACGACTCCTACAATGAGCAGTTCTTC. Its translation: CASSLQHDSYNEQFF.

The CDR3 sequence: CASMDRDSLDEQFF. DNA for the CDR3: TGTGCCAGCATGGACAGGGATTCACTCGATGAGCAGTTCTTC. V is TRBV2 and J is TRBJ2-1; TRBD1 matches 8 bases. The germline CDR1 and CDR2 sequences are SNHLY and FYNNEI. This CDR3 spans 14 amino acids. V was pared by 7 bases and J by 8 bases, with 10 bases of the junction left unmatched. The full variable domain, rest sourced from reference TRBV2 and TRBJ2-1, is EPEVTQTPSHQVTQMGQEVILRCVPISNHLYFYWYRQILGQKVEFLVSFYNNEISEKSEIFDDQFSVERPDGSNFTLKIRSTKLEDSAMYFCASMDRDSLDEQFFGPGTRLTVL.

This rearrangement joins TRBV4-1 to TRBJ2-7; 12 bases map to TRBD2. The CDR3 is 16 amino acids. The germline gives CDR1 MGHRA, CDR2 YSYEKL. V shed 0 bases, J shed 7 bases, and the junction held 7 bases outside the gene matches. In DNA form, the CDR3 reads TGCGCCAGCAGCCAAGAATCGGGACTAGCGGGCTGGGAGCAGTACTTC. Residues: CASSQESGLAGWEQYF.

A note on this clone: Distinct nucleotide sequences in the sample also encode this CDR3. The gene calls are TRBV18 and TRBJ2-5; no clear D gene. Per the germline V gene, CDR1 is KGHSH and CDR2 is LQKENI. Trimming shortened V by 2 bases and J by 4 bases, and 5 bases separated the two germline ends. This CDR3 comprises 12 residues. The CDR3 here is CASSPAGETQYF. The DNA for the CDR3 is TGTGCCAGCTCACCAGCCGGAGAGACCCAGTACTTC.

CDR3 sequence reads: CASSKPTVQETQYF. DNA for the CDR3: TGTGCCAGCAGTAAACCGACGGTACAAGAGACCCAGTACTTC. The rearrangement uses TRBV6-1 and TRBJ2-5; D call uncertain. Between the trimmed V and J ends, which lost 5 bases and 2 bases, there was a span of 12 bases. Germline values: CDR1 MNHNS, CDR2 SASEGT. This CDR3 has 14 residues.

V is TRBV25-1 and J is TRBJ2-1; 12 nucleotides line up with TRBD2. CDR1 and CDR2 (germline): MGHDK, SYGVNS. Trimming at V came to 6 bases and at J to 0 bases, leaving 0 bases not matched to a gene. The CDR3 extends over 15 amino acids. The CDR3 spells CASRLAGGSYNEQFF. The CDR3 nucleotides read TGTGCCAGCAGACTAGCGGGAGGCTCCTACAATGAGCAGTTCTTC.

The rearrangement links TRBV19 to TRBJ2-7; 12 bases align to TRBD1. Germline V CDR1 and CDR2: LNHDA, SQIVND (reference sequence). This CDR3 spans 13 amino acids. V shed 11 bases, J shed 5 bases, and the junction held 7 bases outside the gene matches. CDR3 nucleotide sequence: TGTGCCTCAAACCGGGACAGGGGGCACGAGCAGTACTTC. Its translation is CASNRDRGHEQYF.

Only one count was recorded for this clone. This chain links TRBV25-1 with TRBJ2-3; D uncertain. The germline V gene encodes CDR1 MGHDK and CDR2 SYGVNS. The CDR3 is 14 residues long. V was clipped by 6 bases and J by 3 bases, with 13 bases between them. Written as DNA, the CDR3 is TGTGCCAGCAGCGCCCCTCCTGGGACAGATACGCAGTATTTT. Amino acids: CASSAPPGTDTQYF.

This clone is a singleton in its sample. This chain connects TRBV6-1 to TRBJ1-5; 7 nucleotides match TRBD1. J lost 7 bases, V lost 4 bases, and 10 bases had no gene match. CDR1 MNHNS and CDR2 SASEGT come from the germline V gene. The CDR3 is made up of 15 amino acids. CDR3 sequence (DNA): TGTGCCAGCAGTGGGATACAGGGGACTGGGCAGCCCCAGCATTTT. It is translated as CASSGIQGTGQPQHF.

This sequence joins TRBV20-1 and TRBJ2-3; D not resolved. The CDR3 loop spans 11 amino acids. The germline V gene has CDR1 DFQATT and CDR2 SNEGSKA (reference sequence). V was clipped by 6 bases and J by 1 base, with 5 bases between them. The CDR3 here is CSALRTDTQYF. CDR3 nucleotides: TGCAGTGCCCTACGCACAGATACGCAGTATTTT.

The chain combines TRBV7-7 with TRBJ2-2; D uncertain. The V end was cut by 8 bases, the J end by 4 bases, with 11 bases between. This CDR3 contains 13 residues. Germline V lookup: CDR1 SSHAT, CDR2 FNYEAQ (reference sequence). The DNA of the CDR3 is TGTGCCAGCCGGGTTCGAGGCACCGGGGAGCTGTTTTTT. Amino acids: CASRVRGTGELFF.

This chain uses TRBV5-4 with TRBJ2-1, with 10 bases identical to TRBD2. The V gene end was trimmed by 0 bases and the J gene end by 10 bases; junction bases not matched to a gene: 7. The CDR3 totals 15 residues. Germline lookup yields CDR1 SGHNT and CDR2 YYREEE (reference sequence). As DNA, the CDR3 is TGTGCCAGCAGCTTGGAACTAGCGGGGCCCAGGGAGCAGTTCTTC. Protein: CASSLELAGPREQFF. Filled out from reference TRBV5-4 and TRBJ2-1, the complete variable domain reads ETGVTQSPTHLIKTRGQQVTLRCSSQSGHNTVSWYQQALGQGPQFIFQYYREEENGRGNFPPRFSGLQFPNYSSELNVNALELDDSALYLCASSLELAGPREQFFGPGTRLTVL.

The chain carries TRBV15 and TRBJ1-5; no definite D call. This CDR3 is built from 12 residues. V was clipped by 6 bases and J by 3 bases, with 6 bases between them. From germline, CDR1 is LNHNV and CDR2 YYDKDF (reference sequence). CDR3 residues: CATRGYNQPQHF. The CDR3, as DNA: TGTGCCACCAGAGGCTACAATCAGCCCCAGCATTTT.

The CDR3 is CASSLGGDGELFF. The CDR3 nucleotides read TGTGCCAGCAGCTTAGGCGGGGACGGGGAGCTGTTTTTT. The chain employs TRBV11-3 and TRBJ2-2; possibly TRBD2 for D (6 bases). V lost 1 base and J 7 bases, leaving 7 bases between the germline ends. Germline loops: CDR1 SGHNT, CDR2 YENEEA. The CDR3 loop spans 13 amino acids. The whole variable domain, filled in from reference TRBV11-3 and TRBJ2-2, reads EAGVVQSPRYKIIEKKQPVAFWCNPISGHNTLYWYLQNLGQGPELLIRYENEEAVDDSQLPKDRFSAERLKGVDSTLKIQPAELGDSAVYLCASSLGGDGELFFGEGSRLTVL.

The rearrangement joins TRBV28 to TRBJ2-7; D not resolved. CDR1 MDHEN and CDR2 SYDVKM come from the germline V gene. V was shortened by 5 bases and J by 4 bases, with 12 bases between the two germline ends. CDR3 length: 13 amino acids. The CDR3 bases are TGTGCCAGCAGTCCCGCCCCCCCGTACGAGCAGTACTTC. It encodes CASSPAPPYEQYF. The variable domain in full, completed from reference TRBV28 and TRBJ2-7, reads DVKVTQSSRYLVKRTGEKVFLECVQDMDHENMFWYRQDPGLGLRLIYFSYDVKMKEKGDIPEGYSVSREKKERFSLILESASTNQTSMYLCASSPAPPYEQYFGPGTRLTVT.